The clone carrying this TCR beta chain has only a few counts. The method was immunoSEQ multiplex PCR; TCRdb's version includes in-frame clones alone and lacks a portion of them. Of approximately 220,000 clones detected, over 70% appear once; the ten largest clones hold approximately 30%. This record comes from a study of blood T cell repertoires in COVID-19. The germline V gene has CDR1 SGHTS and CDR2 YDEGEE. J gave up 7 bases and V 4 bases, and 12 bases lay outside the gene matches. This CDR3 has 15 residues. The sequence came from a middle-aged man with acute or convalescent COVID-19. The rearrangement uses TRBV5-8 and TRBJ2-7, with 9 bases that match TRBD2. Sequencing used peripheral blood. The CDR3, as DNA: TGTGCCAGCAGCGCTTCTGCGGTAGCGGGGGTAGAGCAGTACTTC. Residues: CASSASAVAGVEQYF.